The 28 T cell receptor beta chains reported below all come from one sample, sequenced in a study of cytomegalovirus exposure and HLA in healthy donors. PCR used 60 Vbeta primers and 13 Jbeta primers. Measured with immunoSEQ multiplex PCR; TCRdb has only the in-frame clones, and not every one. The sample includes around 200,000 clones. The sequenced sample consisted of PBMCs. Receptor source: a woman under 30 in good health and CMV-seropositive.

The chain joins TRBV6-5 to TRBJ1-2, with 8 bases aligning to TRBD1. Germline V CDR1 and CDR2: MNHEY, SVGAGI. The CDR3 contains 13 residues. The junction had 3 bases not matched to a gene; V was cut back by 2 bases and J by 7 bases. CDR3 region: CASSYGQGRGYTF. In DNA, the CDR3 is TGTGCCAGCAGTTACGGACAGGGTCGTGGCTACACCTTC.

V and J are TRBV2 and TRBJ2-3, with D hard to call. CDR1 is SNHLY, CDR2 FYNNEI, per germline. The CDR3 has 12 residues. With 6 bases removed from V and 3 bases from J, the gap between germline ends came to 7 bases. CDR3 region: CASSERTDTQYF. CDR3 nucleotide sequence: TGTGCCAGCAGCGAGCGAACAGATACGCAGTATTTT.

V usage is TRBV2 and J usage is TRBJ2-5; D is unclear. CDR1 is SNHLY and CDR2 is FYNNEI in the germline V gene. This CDR3 is built from 12 residues. Deletions cut 6 bases from V and 1 base from J, with 6 bases between. In DNA, the CDR3 is TGTGCCAGCAGACGCGCCCAAGAGACCCAGTACTTC. Protein product: CASRRAQETQYF.

J is TRBJ2-7 and V is TRBV10-1, with a possible D match to TRBD2 (6 bases). Trimming removed 11 bases from V and 5 bases from J, with 13 bases in between. The CDR3 has 11 residues. Germline V CDR1 and CDR2: WNHNN, SYGVQD (reference sequence). DNA for the CDR3: TGCGCCGCGAGGGAGCGGGACGAGCAGTACTTC. This gives the protein CAARERDEQYF.

J is TRBJ2-2 and V is TRBV7-9; D possibly corresponds to TRBD1 (6 bases). Looked up from germline, CDR1 is SEHNR and CDR2 is FQNEAQ (reference sequence). V lost 2 bases and J 6 bases, leaving 22 bases between the germline ends. The CDR3 sequence is 18 residues long. CDR3 loop: CASSLSFVWAGEPGELFF. The CDR3 bases are TGTGCCAGCAGCTTATCGTTTGTATGGGCAGGGGAACCCGGGGAGCTGTTTTTT.

The rearrangement uses TRBV5-6 and TRBJ2-1; 8 bases align to TRBD2. CDR1 is SGHDT, CDR2 YYEEEE, per germline. V lost 4 bases to trimming and J lost 8 bases; unmatched junction nucleotides: 14. The CDR3 is 16 residues long. CDR3 region: CASSRLSGSPSDEQFF. CDR3 DNA sequence: TGTGCCAGCAGCCGTCTAAGCGGGAGCCCCTCGGATGAGCAGTTCTTC. The full variable domain, in which reference TRBV5-6 and TRBJ2-1 provide the parts outside the CDR3, is DAGVTQSPTHLIKTRGQQVTLRCSPKSGHDTVSWYQQALGQGPQFIFQYYEEEERQRGNFPDRFSGHQFPNYSSELNVNALLLGDSALYLCASSRLSGSPSDEQFFGPGTRLTVL.

The genes are TRBV4-1 and TRBJ1-4; no firm D call. CDR1 MGHRA and CDR2 YSYEKL come from the germline V gene. Trimming pared 0 bases from V and 4 bases from J, leaving 12 bases between. The CDR3 has 16 amino acids. This CDR3 reads CASSQDVFEGNEKLFF. CDR3 DNA: TGCGCCAGCAGCCAAGATGTGTTCGAGGGTAATGAAAAACTGTTTTTT.

This sequence joins TRBV19 and TRBJ1-1; the match to TRBD1 covers 8 bases. With V trimmed by 5 bases and J by 5 bases, 1 base remained unmatched. Germline CDR1 reads LNHDA; CDR2 reads SQIVND (reference sequence). This CDR3 has 12 amino acids. Written as DNA, the CDR3 is TGTGCCAGTAGTCAGGGGGCGACTGAAGCTTTCTTT. The encoded protein is CASSQGATEAFF.

The chain is built from TRBV27 and TRBJ1-2, with 9 bases matching TRBD1. This CDR3 comprises 13 residues. V lost 8 bases, J lost 5 bases, and 6 bases stayed unmatched. Germline loops: CDR1 MNHEY, CDR2 SMNVEV (reference sequence). For the CDR3, the DNA is TGTGCCAGCCGGCCGGACAGGGGATATGGCTACACCTTC. This translates into CASRPDRGYGYTF.

V and J are TRBV6-1 and TRBJ2-1, with 10 bases aligning to TRBD2. Per germline, CDR1 MNHNS and CDR2 SASEGT. CDR3 length: 15 residues. With V trimmed by 2 bases and J by 2 bases, 0 bases remained unmatched. The CDR3 DNA sequence: TGTGCCAGCAGTGAACTAGCGGGAGCCTACAATGAGCAGTTCTTC. It yields the protein CASSELAGAYNEQFF.

This sequence joins TRBV7-3 and TRBJ1-1; 11 bases are a match to TRBD1. CDR1 and CDR2 from the germline V gene are SGHTA and FQGTGA. V shed 1 base, J shed 1 base, and the junction held 17 bases outside the gene matches. CDR3 size: 21 residues. This CDR3 reads CASSLRATYRDRGDPNTEAFF. Written as DNA, the CDR3 is TGTGCCAGCAGCTTAAGGGCCACGTACCGGGACAGGGGGGATCCGAACACTGAAGCTTTCTTT.

V and J are TRBV18 and TRBJ1-1, with D unclear. The CDR3 totals 15 residues. The V gene lost 5 bases and the J gene lost 1 base, with 14 bases spanning the gap. Germline loops: CDR1 KGHSH, CDR2 LQKENI. CDR3 sequence reads: CASSTHRVPNTEAFF. As DNA, the CDR3 is TGTGCCAGCTCAACTCACCGGGTCCCGAACACTGAAGCTTTCTTT.

The chain links TRBV30 to TRBJ1-4, with D uncertain. V lost 4 bases and J lost 0, with 6 bases in between. The germline CDR1 and CDR2 sequences are GTSNPN and SVGIG (reference sequence). There are 13 residues in the CDR3. In nucleotides, the CDR3 is TGTGCCTGGAATCGGGCAACTAATGAAAAACTGTTTTTT. Its protein product is CAWNRATNEKLFF.

The V gene is TRBV9, the J gene TRBJ1-3; 10 bases are a match to TRBD1. Germline assignment: CDR1 SGDLS and CDR2 YYNGEE. V lost 2 bases and J lost 2; bases outside the gene matches: 4. The CDR3 is 16 amino acids. CDR3 residues: CASSVGQGVPGNTIYF. The CDR3 DNA reads TGTGCCAGCAGCGTCGGACAGGGGGTCCCTGGAAACACCATATATTTT.

The chain combines TRBV25-1 with TRBJ2-2; no clear D gene. Trimming left V 8 bases short and J 0 bases short, with 7 bases between. The V gene's germline CDR1 is MGHDK and CDR2 SYGVNS. The CDR3 contains 13 residues. The CDR3 nucleotides are TGTGCCAGCGCTAGAACGAACACCGGGGAGCTGTTTTTT. Its protein is CASARTNTGELFF.

This chain connects TRBV4-1 to TRBJ2-2, with 10 bases fitting TRBD1. The CDR3 spans 20 residues. CDR1 MGHRA and CDR2 YSYEKL come from the germline V gene. V lost 0 bases to trimming and J lost 6 bases; unmatched junction nucleotides: 16. In nucleotides, the CDR3 is TGCGCCAGCAGCCAAGAAGAAGGACCGGGACAGGGGACATTAGCCGGGGAGCTGTTTTTT. Its protein is CASSQEEGPGQGTLAGELFF.

The rearrangement joins TRBV7-2 to TRBJ2-7; the match to TRBD2 covers 10 bases. From germline, CDR1 is SGHTA and CDR2 FQGNSA. The CDR3 extends over 16 amino acids. J was trimmed by 4 bases and V by 8 bases; bases with no gene match: 14. The CDR3 nucleotides are TGTGCCAGCCTACTCTCAGCGGGAGGGCCTTCGTACGAGCAGTACTTC. Translation: CASLLSAGGPSYEQYF. The full variable domain, completed using reference TRBV7-2 and TRBJ2-7, is GAGVSQSPSNKVTEKGKDVELRCDPISGHTALYWYRQSLGQGLEFLIYFQGNSAPDKSGLPSDRFSAERTGGSVSTLTIQRTQQEDSAVYLCASLLSAGGPSYEQYFGPGTRLTVT.

This chain connects TRBV30 to TRBJ1-1; D might be TRBD1 (6 bases). Trimming removed 0 bases at V and 4 bases at J, with 6 bases between. Germline CDR1 reads GTSNPN; CDR2 reads SVGIG (reference sequence). The CDR3 totals 12 residues. CDR3 in DNA: TGTGCCTGGAGTGTAGGGGGCACTGAAGCTTTCTTT. Protein: CAWSVGGTEAFF.

The rearrangement uses TRBV5-5 and TRBJ2-1, with a weak D call TRBD1 (6 bases). CDR1 is SGHKS and CDR2 is YYEKEE in the germline V gene (reference sequence). This CDR3 spans 16 amino acids. With 5 bases removed from V and 2 bases from J, the gap between germline ends came to 17 bases. CDR3 residues: CASRDGQPRPYNEQFF. CDR3 coding DNA: TGTGCCAGCAGGGATGGACAGCCACGACCCTACAATGAGCAGTTCTTC.

As to this clone: Germline is not matched at one junction end, which may reflect a read error. This chain joins TRBV7-7 and TRBJ2-5; 8 positions match TRBD2. In germline, CDR1 is SSHAT, CDR2 FNYEAQ (reference sequence). The CDR3 consists of 16 residues. The CDR3 loop is CASSLGAGAPGETQYF. Here the CDR3 DNA reads TGTGCTAGCAGCTTGGGAGCGGGGGCCCCGGGAGAGACCCAGTACTTC.

V gene TRBV5-1 combines with J gene TRBJ2-1; TRBD2 aligns across 8 bases. V gave up 4 bases and J gave up 2 bases; unmatched junction bases: 11. Germline loops: CDR1 SGHRS, CDR2 YFSETQ. The CDR3 is 17 residues long. CDR3 region: CASSPGTRITPYNEQFF. For the CDR3, the DNA is TGCGCCAGCAGCCCGGGGACTAGAATAACACCCTACAATGAGCAGTTCTTC. The full variable domain, completed using reference TRBV5-1 and TRBJ2-1, is KAGVTQTPRYLIKTRGQQVTLSCSPISGHRSVSWYQQTPGQGLQFLFEYFSETQRNKGNFPGRFSGRQFSNSRSEMNVSTLELGDSALYLCASSPGTRITPYNEQFFGPGTRLTVL.

The rearrangement links TRBV13 to TRBJ2-1; a weak D match, TRBD2 (6 bases). The CDR3 spans 15 residues. CDR1 and CDR2 from the germline V gene are PRHDT and FYEKMQ (reference sequence). The ends were cut back, 3 bases at V and 9 bases at J, with 18 bases in the middle. The CDR3 spells CASSLERVGGLEQFF. The CDR3 DNA reads TGTGCCAGCAGCTTGGAGAGAGTGGGAGGCCTTGAGCAGTTCTTC.

The CDR3 sequence: CASRLSTSEVTGELFF. Here the CDR3 DNA reads TGCGCCAGCAGGTTATCGACTAGCGAGGTCACCGGGGAGCTGTTTTTT. The chain recombines TRBV4-3 with TRBJ2-2; 8 bases agree with TRBD2. There are 16 residues in the CDR3. Looked up from germline, CDR1 is LGHNA and CDR2 is YSLEER. The junction had 10 bases not matched to a gene; V was cut back by 6 bases and J by 4 bases.

The chain combines TRBV2 with TRBJ2-3; TRBD1 agrees at 12 bases. The CDR3 has 15 amino acids. V was pared by 6 bases and J by 5 bases, with 6 bases of the junction left unmatched. The germline V gene encodes CDR1 SNHLY and CDR2 FYNNEI. CDR3 in DNA: TGTGCCAGCAGCCGGGACAGGGGGCGCAGAGATACGCAGTATTTT. It specifies CASSRDRGRRDTQYF.

The CDR3 DNA is TGTGCCAGCAGCGACGGGACTGCCACCCAAGATACGCAGTATTTT. This sequence encodes CASSDGTATQDTQYF. V is TRBV7-3 and J is TRBJ2-3; the D gene is possibly TRBD2 (6 bases). Germline CDR1 and CDR2: SGHTA and FQGTGA. V was trimmed by 5 bases and J by 5 bases, leaving 17 bases between them. This CDR3 spans 15 amino acids.

The chain joins TRBV6-5 to TRBJ2-1, with 11 bases aligning to TRBD2. V dropped 5 bases and J dropped 6; count of bases not matched to a gene: 0. Germline CDR1 and CDR2: MNHEY and SVGAGI. This CDR3 contains 13 residues. CDR3 loop: CASSGLAGNEQFF. In DNA form, the CDR3 reads TGTGCCAGCAGTGGACTAGCGGGCAATGAGCAGTTCTTC.

V and J are TRBV9 and TRBJ2-3; weak D call: TRBD2 (6 bases). This CDR3 region has 14 residues. Trimming stripped 4 bases from V and 7 bases from J, with 16 bases between. Per germline, CDR1 SGDLS and CDR2 YYNGEE. The CDR3 region is CASSHPELAYTQYF. The DNA of the CDR3 is TGTGCCAGCAGCCACCCGGAACTAGCATATACGCAGTATTTT.

V gene TRBV2 combines with J gene TRBJ1-3; maybe TRBD1 (5 bases). The germline V gene encodes CDR1 SNHLY and CDR2 FYNNEI. Trimming cost V 8 bases and J 0 bases, with 11 bases left between them. The length of the CDR3 is 14 residues. CDR3 residues: CASVPDISGNTIYF. CDR3 sequence (DNA): TGTGCCAGCGTCCCGGACATCTCTGGAAACACCATATATTTT.